Listed below are T cell receptor beta chains from one sample, sequenced in a study of shared clonotypes between healthy human individuals. Data came from immunoSEQ multiplex PCR; TCRdb stores just in-frame clones and leaves some out. Of 2,500,000 or so clones detected, 93% appear once; the ten largest clones hold approximately 0.36%. The sequenced material came from naive CD4+ T cells from PBMCs. The receptors were sampled from a man between 18 and 35 years old in good health. Some clones in this sample may be carry-over from other donors' samples. Each CDR3 is given with its conserved first and last residue. A D gene is named only where the DNA matches it firmly. Clone size, where shown, is once, few, many, or a class for clones that have expanded.

TRBJ1-6 NA TRBV18 NA TGTGCCAGCTCACCACCTAATCCGCACGGCTCCTATAATTCACCCCTCCACTTT CASSPPNPHGSYNSPLHF
TRBJ2-7 NA TRBV6-5 NA TGTGCCAGCAGTTCCCGAACGGGGGAGCAGTACTTC CASSSRTGEQYF
TRBJ2-1 NA TRBV4-1 NA TGCGCCAGCAGCCAACCCCTAGCGAAATACAATGAGCAGTTCTTC CASSQPLAKYNEQFF
TRBJ1-3 NA TRBV5-1 NA TGCGCCAGCAGCTTGGGTCTCTCGACAGGAAACACCATATATTTT CASSLGLSTGNTIYF
TRBJ2-5 NA TRBV2 NA TGTGCCAGCAGTTGGGGGGAAGGGACAGAAGAGACCCAGTACTTC CASSWGEGTEETQYF
TRBJ1-2 NA TRBV6-5 NA TGTGCCAGCAGTCAGACGGTAAACTATGGCTACACCTTC CASSQTVNYGYTF
TRBJ2-1 NA TRBV7-3 NA TGTGCCAGCAGCCCCCTGCCCTCCTCGGATGAGCAGTTCTTC CASSPLPSSDEQFF
TRBJ2-1 NA TRBV11-3 TRBD2 TGTGCCAGCAGCCGAGGGACTAGCGGGACCTCCTACAATGAGCAGTTCTTC CASSRGTSGTSYNEQFF
TRBJ1-3 NA TRBV9 NA TGTGCCAGCAGCGTAGACGTGTTCTCTGGAAACACCATATATTTT CASSVDVFSGNTIYF
TRBJ2-7 NA TRBV11-2 NA TGTGCCAGCAGCTTAAGTAGCGGACAAGCCTACGAGCAGTACTTC CASSLSSGQAYEQYF
TRBJ1-1 NA TRBV28 NA TGTGCCAGCAGTTTCCCCCCGGGGATGAACACTGAAGCTTTCTTT CASSFPPGMNTEAFF
TRBJ2-7 NA TRBV28 NA TGTGCCAGCACCTCCCAGGGAGAGCAGTACTTC CASTSQGEQYF
TRBJ2-3 NA TRBV5-1 NA TGCGCCAGCAGCTTGGTGCCGGCTCCCCTCTTCGATACGCAGTATTTT CASSLVPAPLFDTQYF
TRBJ2-7 NA TRBV4-2 NA TGTGCCAGCAGCCAAGTGGGATACGAGCAGTACTTC CASSQVGYEQYF
TRBJ1-6 NA TRBV6-4 TRBD1 TGTGCCAGCAGTGACCGGACAGGCAAATCACCCCTCCACTTT CASSDRTGKSPLHF
TRBJ2-3 NA TRBV5-5 NA TGTGCCAGCAGCTTGGTAGGAGGGATCGAAAGCGTTAGGACGCAGTATTTT CASSLVGGIESVRTQYF
TRBJ1-2 NA TRBV15 NA TGTGCCACCAGCAGAGATCTTCCCGCCAACTATGGCTACACCTTC CATSRDLPANYGYTF
TRBJ2-1 NA TRBV10-3 NA TGTGCCATCAGTGAGTCGAAGGGGGGGCCGTCAGGTGAGCAGTTCTTC CAISESKGGPSGEQFF
TRBJ1-1 NA TRBV5-4 NA TGTGCCAGCAGCCAACCGGGGCGTCGACAGATGAACACTGAAGCTTTCTTT CASSQPGRRQMNTEAFF
TRBJ1-2 once TRBV27 NA TGTGCCAGCAGCCCGGGATTGGAGATCTGGGGCTACACCTTC CASSPGLEIWGYTF
TRBJ2-6 NA TRBV5-1 NA TGCGCCAGCAGCTCCAGGGAGACCAACGTCCTGACTTTC CASSSRETNVLTF
TRBJ1-1 few TRBV30 NA TGTGCCTGGAGTCGGTCGGGGGTCGGGACTGAAGCTTTCTTT CAWSRSGVGTEAFF
TRBJ1-3 NA TRBV7-2 NA TGTGCCAGCAGCTTTCAGGCTTTGAGCTCTGGAAACACCATATATTTT CASSFQALSSGNTIYF
TRBJ1-2 NA TRBV7-6 NA TGTGCCAGCAGCAGGAATTATCAGGGTCATGGCTACACCTTC CASSRNYQGHGYTF
TRBJ2-1 NA TRBV7-3 NA TGTGCCAGCAGCCCCGGGCCTCGAGGGTCTTCCAATGAGCAGTTCTTC CASSPGPRGSSNEQFF
TRBJ2-5 NA TRBV4-1 TRBD2 TGCGCCAGCACTGGCGGACTAGCGGGAGCGCAAGAGACCCAGTACTTC CASTGGLAGAQETQYF
TRBJ2-5 NA TRBV5-4 TRBD1 TGTGCCAGCAGCTTGGCGCGACAGGGAGAGACCCAGTACTTC CASSLARQGETQYF
TRBJ2-2 NA TRBV11-2 NA TGTGCCAGCAGCTTACATCTTCTCGGGGAGCTGTTTTTT CASSLHLLGELFF
TRBJ1-1 NA TRBV9 NA TGTGCCAGCAGCGCGGGACGGTTCATCACTGAAGCTTTCTTT CASSAGRFITEAFF
TRBJ1-2 few TRBV5-1 NA TGCGCCAGCAGCTTGGCCATATGGGCTGAAGGGGATGGCTACACCTTC CASSLAIWAEGDGYTF
TRBJ1-1 NA TRBV10-3 NA TGTGCCATCAGTGGGCAGCCGAACACTGAAGCTTTCTTT CAISGQPNTEAFF
TRBJ1-1 NA TRBV19 NA TGTGCCAGTAGTGGGGGCTCGGGCAGAGGGCCAGGTGAAGCTTTCTTT CASSGGSGRGPGEAFF
TRBJ2-5 NA TRBV5-4 TRBD1 TGTGCCAGCAGCCCTTTCCCGGGACAGCAGTACCAAGAGACCCAGTACTTC CASSPFPGQQYQETQYF
TRBJ2-7 NA TRBV19 NA TGTGCCAGTAGTATAGCCCGGGCGGACGAGCAGTACTTC CASSIARADEQYF
TRBJ2-5 NA TRBV7-2 TRBD1 TGTGCCAGCAGCTTTCCGACAGGGGGCCAAGAGACCCAGTACTTC CASSFPTGGQETQYF
TRBJ2-7 NA TRBV6-5 NA TGTGCCAGCAGCTCCGGCGGGAACTCCTACGAGCAGTACTTC CASSSGGNSYEQYF
TRBJ1-3 NA TRBV6-6 TRBD1 TGTGCCAGCACTGGGGTGACAGGGTCTGGAAACACCATATATTTT CASTGVTGSGNTIYF
TRBJ2-7 NA TRBV5-1 NA TGCGCCAGCAGCCAGGGATTAGGGGGCTACGAGCAGTACTTC CASSQGLGGYEQYF
TRBJ2-7 NA TRBV5-1 NA TGTGCCAGCAGCCCGGGGCCGACCTACGAGCAGTACTTC CASSPGPTYEQYF
TRBJ2-3 once TRBV5-4 TRBD1 TGTGCCAGCAGGCCCCACAGGGGTGGCAACACAGATACGCAGTATTTT CASRPHRGGNTDTQYF
TRBJ2-7 NA TRBV29-1 TRBD1 TGCAGCGTTGGGGTAGGGACAGGGCACCACGAGCAGTACTTC CSVGVGTGHHEQYF
TRBJ2-1 NA TRBV30 TRBD2 TGTGCCTGGAGTGTTAGACTAGCGGGAGGTAATGAGCAGTTCTTC CAWSVRLAGGNEQFF
TRBJ1-5 NA TRBV7-9 NA TGTGCCAGCAGCCTTCAGGGTAATCAGCCCCAGCATTTT CASSLQGNQPQHF
TRBJ2-2 once TRBV29-1 NA TGCAGCGTTGGGGACACCCTCACCGGGGAGCTGTTTTTT CSVGDTLTGELFF
TRBJ2-3 NA TRBV13 TRBD2 TGTGCCAGCAGCCCGACTAGCGGGAGGGCAGATACGCAGTATTTT CASSPTSGRADTQYF
TRBJ2-1 NA TRBV7-2 NA TGTGCCAGCAGCTATGTCAATGAGCAGTTCTTC CASSYVNEQFF
TRBJ2-3 few TRBV6-5 TRBD2 TGTGCCAGCGGGGGGGCTAGCGGGAGGACAGATACGCAGTATTTT CASGGASGRTDTQYF
TRBJ2-7 NA TRBV5-1 TRBD1 TGCGCCAGCAGCGGACGGACAGGGGGTTCCGACTTTTCCTACGAGCAGTACTTC CASSGRTGGSDFSYEQYF
TRBJ1-2 NA TRBV6-1 NA TGTGCCAGCCGGGAGGGGGGGTGGTACTATGGCTACACCTTC CASREGGWYYGYTF
TRBJ2-2 NA TRBV5-5 TRBD1 TGTGCCAGCAGCTGGACAGGGGGGAGGACCGGGGAGCTGTTTTTT CASSWTGGRTGELFF
TRBJ2-2 once TRBV29-1 NA TGCAGCGGGGTTATGAACACCGGGGAGCTGTTTTTT CSGVMNTGELFF
TRBJ1-3 NA TRBV5-8 TRBD1 TGTGCCAGCGACAGGGGGCATTATTCTGGAAACACCATATATTTT CASDRGHYSGNTIYF
TRBJ1-2 NA TRBV30 TRBD1 TGTGCCTGGAGTCCAAGGGACAGGACTAACTATGGCTACACCTTC CAWSPRDRTNYGYTF
TRBJ2-1 NA TRBV15 NA TGTGCCACCAGCAGTCGCTTAGATCTCAGCTCCTACAATGAGCAGTTCTTC CATSSRLDLSSYNEQFF
TRBJ2-1 NA TRBV2 TRBD2 TGTGCCAGCAGTGCCCGTAGCGGGAGCTCCTACAATGAGCAGTTCTTC CASSARSGSSYNEQFF
TRBJ2-3 NA TRBV18 NA TGTGCCAGCTCACCCCCCGCTCCCGCAGATACGCAGTATTTT CASSPPAPADTQYF